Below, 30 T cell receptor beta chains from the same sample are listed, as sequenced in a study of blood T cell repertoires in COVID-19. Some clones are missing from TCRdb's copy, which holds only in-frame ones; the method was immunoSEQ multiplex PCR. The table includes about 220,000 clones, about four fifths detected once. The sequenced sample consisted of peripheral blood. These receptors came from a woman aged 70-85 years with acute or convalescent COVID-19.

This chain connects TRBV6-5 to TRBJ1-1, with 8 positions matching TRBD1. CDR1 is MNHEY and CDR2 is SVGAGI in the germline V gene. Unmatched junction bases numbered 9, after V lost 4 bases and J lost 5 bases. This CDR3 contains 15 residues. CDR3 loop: CASSSTQGARTEAFF. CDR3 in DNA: TGTGCCAGCAGTTCAACCCAGGGGGCGCGAACTGAAGCTTTCTTT.

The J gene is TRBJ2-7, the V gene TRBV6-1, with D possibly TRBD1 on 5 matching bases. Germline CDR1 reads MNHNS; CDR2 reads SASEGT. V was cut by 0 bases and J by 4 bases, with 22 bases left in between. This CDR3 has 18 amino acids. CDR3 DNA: TGTGCCAGCAGTGAAGCGCTAGGGAAGGGGTCATCACTTTACGAGCAGTACTTC. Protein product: CASSEALGKGSSLYEQYF.

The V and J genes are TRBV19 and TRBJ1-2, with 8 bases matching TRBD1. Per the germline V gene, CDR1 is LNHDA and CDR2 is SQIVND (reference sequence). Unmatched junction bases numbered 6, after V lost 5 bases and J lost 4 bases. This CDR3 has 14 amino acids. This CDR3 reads CASSPRQGFYGYTF. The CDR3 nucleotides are TGTGCCAGTAGTCCGCGACAGGGGTTCTATGGCTACACCTTC.

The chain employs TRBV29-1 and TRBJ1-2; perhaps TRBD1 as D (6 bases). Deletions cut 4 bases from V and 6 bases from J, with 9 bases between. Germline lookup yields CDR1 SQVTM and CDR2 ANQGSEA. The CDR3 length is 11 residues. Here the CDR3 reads CSVVTGHGYTF. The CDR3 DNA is TGCAGCGTTGTGACAGGACATGGCTACACCTTC.

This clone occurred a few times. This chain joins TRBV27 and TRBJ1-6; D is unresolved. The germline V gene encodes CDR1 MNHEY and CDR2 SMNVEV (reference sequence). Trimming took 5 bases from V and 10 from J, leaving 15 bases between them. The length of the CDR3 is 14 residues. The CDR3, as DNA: TGTGCCAGCAGTCCCCTCTCACAGTTCTCACCCCTCCACTTT. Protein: CASSPLSQFSPLHF.

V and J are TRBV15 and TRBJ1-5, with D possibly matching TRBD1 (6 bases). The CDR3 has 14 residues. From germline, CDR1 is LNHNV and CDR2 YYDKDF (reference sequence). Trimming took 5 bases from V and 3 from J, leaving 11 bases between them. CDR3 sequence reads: CATSWGQSNQPQHF. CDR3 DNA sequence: TGTGCCACCAGCTGGGGACAATCCAATCAGCCCCAGCATTTT.

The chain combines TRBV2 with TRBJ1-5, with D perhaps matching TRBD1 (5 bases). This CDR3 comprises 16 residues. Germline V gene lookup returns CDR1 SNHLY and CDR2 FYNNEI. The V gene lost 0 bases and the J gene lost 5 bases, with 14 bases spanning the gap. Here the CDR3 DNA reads TGTGCCAGCAGTGAAGCCGAACAGGTTTTTCATCAGCCCCAGCATTTT. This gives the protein CASSEAEQVFHQPQHF.

The CDR3 nucleotides read TGTGCCAGCAGTTCTGACAGGGGTAATTCACCCCTCCACTTT. It specifies CASSSDRGNSPLHF. The rearrangement links TRBV7-6 to TRBJ1-6; 8 bases are shared with TRBD1. Per the germline V gene, CDR1 is SGHVS and CDR2 is FNYEAQ. The CDR3 is 14 amino acids. Trimming cost V 6 bases and J 6 bases; bases outside gene matches: 4.

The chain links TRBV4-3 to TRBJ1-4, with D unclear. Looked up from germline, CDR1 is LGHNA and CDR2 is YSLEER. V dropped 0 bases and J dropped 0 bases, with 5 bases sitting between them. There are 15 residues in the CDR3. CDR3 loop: CASSQDASTNEKLFF. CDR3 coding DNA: TGCGCCAGCAGCCAAGATGCGTCAACTAATGAAAAACTGTTTTTT.

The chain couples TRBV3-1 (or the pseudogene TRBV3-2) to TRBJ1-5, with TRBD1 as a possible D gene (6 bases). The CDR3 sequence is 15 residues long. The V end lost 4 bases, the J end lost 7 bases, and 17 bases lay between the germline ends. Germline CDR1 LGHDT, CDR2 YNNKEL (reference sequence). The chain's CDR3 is CASSRNRATFQPQHF. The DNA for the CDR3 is TGTGCCAGCAGCCGGAACAGGGCTACTTTCCAGCCCCAGCATTTT.

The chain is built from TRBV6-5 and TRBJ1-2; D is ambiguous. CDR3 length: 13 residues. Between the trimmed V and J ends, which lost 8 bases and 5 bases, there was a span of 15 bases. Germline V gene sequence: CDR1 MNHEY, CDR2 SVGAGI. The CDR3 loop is CASQQVGAYGYTF. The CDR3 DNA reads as TGTGCCAGCCAGCAAGTTGGAGCTTATGGCTACACCTTC.

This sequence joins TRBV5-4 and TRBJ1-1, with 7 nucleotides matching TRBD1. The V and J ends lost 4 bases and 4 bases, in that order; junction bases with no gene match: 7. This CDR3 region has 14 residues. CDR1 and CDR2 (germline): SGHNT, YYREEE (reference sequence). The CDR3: CASSLNRGRTEAFF. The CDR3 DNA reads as TGTGCCAGCAGCCTGAACAGGGGACGCACTGAAGCTTTCTTT.

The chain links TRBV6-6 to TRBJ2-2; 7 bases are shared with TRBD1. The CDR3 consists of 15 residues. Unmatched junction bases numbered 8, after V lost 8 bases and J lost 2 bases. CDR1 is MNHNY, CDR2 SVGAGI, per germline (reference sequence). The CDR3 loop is CASCVTGANTGELFF. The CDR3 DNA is TGTGCCAGCTGTGTAACAGGGGCTAACACCGGGGAGCTGTTTTTT.

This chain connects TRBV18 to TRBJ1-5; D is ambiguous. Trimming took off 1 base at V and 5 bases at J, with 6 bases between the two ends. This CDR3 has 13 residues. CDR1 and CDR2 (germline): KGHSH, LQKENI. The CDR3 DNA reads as TGTGCCAGCTCACCACACACAGATCAGCCCCAGCATTTT. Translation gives CASSPHTDQPQHF. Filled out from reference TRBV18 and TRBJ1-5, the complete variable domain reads NAGVMQNPRHLVRRRGQEARLRCSPMKGHSHVYWYRQLPEEGLKFMVYLQKENIIDESGMPKERFSAEFPKEGPSILRIQQVVRGDSAAYFCASSPHTDQPQHFGDGTRLSIL.

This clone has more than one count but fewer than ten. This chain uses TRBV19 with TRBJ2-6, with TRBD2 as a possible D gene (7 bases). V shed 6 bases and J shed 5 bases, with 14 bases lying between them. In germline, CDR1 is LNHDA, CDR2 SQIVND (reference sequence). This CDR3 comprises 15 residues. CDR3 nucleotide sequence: TGTGCCAGTAGCGGCGGGGGCATTAGGGCCAACGTCCTGACTTTC. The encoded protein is CASSGGGIRANVLTF.

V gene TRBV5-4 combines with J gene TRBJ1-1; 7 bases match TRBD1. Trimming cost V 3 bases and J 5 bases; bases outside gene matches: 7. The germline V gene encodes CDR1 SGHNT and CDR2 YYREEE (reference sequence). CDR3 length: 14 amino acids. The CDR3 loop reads CASSSTGTRTEAFF. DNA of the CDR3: TGTGCCAGCAGCTCGACAGGGACTCGGACTGAAGCTTTCTTT.

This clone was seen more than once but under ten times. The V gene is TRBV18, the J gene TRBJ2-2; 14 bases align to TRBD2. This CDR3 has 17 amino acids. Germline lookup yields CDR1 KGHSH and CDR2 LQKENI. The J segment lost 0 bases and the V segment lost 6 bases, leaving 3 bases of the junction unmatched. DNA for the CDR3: TGTGCCAGCTCGAGGACTAGCGGGGGGACGAACACCGGGGAGCTGTTTTTT. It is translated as CASSRTSGGTNTGELFF.

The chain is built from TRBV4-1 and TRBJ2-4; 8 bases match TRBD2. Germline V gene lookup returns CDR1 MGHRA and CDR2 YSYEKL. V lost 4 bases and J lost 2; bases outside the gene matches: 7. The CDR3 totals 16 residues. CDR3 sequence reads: CASSPGGAPSKNIQYF. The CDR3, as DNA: TGCGCCAGCAGCCCCGGGGGGGCTCCCTCCAAAAACATTCAGTACTTC.

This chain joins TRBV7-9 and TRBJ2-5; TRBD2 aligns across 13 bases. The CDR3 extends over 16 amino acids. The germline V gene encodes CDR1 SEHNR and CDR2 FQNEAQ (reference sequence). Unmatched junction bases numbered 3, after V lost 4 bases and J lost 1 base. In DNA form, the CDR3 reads TGTGCCAGCAGCTCAACTAGCGGGGGGGTCCAAGAGACCCAGTACTTC. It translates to CASSSTSGGVQETQYF.

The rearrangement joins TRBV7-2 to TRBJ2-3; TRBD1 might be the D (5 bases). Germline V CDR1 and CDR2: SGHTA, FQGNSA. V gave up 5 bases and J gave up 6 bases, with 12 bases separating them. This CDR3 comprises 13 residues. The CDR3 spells CASSRQPGDTQYF. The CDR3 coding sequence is TGTGCCAGCAGCCGACAGCCAGGGGATACGCAGTATTTT.

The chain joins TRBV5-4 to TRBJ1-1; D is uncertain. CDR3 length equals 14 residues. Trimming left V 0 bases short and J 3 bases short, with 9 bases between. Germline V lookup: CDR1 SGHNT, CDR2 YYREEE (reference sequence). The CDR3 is CASSLGGRDTEAFF. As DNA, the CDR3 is TGTGCCAGCAGCTTGGGCGGGAGGGACACTGAAGCTTTCTTT. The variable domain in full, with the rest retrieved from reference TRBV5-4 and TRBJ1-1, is ETGVTQSPTHLIKTRGQQVTLRCSSQSGHNTVSWYQQALGQGPQFIFQYYREEENGRGNFPPRFSGLQFPNYSSELNVNALELDDSALYLCASSLGGRDTEAFFGQGTRLTVV.

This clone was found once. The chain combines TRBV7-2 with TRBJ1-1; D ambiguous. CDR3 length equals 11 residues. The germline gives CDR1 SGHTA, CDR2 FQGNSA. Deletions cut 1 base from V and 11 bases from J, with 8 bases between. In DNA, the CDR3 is TGTGCCAGCAGCTTAGACGTCGGGGCTTTCTTT. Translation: CASSLDVGAFF. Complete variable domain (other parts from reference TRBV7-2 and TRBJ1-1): GAGVSQSPSNKVTEKGKDVELRCDPISGHTALYWYRQSLGQGLEFLIYFQGNSAPDKSGLPSDRFSAERTGGSVSTLTIQRTQQEDSAVYLCASSLDVGAFFGQGTRLTVV.

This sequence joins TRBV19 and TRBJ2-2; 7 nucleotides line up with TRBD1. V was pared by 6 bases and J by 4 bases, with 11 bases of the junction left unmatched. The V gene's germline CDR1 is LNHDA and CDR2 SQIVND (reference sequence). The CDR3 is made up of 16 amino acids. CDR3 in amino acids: CASSKDRVGVTGELFF. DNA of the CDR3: TGTGCCAGTAGCAAAGACAGGGTTGGCGTCACCGGGGAGCTGTTTTTT.

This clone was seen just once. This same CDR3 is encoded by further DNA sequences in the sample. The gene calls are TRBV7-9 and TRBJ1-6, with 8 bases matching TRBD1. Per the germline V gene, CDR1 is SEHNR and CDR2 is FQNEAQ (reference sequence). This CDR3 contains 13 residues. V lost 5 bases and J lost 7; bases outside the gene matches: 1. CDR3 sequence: CASSRQGNSPLHF. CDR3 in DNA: TGTGCCAGCAGCCGACAGGGGAATTCACCCCTCCACTTT.

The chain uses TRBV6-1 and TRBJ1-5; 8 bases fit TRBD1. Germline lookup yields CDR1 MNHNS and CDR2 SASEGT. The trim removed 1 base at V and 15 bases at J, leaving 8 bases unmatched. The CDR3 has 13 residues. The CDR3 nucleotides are TGTGCCAGCAGTGAAGGCCAGGGGGCCCCCTGGCATTTT. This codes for CASSEGQGAPWHF.

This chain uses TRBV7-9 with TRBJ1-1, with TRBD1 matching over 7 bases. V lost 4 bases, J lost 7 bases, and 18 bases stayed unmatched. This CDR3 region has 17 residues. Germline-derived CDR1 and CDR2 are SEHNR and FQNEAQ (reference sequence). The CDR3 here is CASSSFEGALMRIEAFF. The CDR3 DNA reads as TGTGCCAGCAGCTCCTTCGAGGGGGCGCTAATGCGAATTGAAGCTTTCTTT.

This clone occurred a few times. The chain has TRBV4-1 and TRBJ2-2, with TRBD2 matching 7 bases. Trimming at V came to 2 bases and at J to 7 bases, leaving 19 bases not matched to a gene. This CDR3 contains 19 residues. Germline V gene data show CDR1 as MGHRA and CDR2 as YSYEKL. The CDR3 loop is CASSQLLRSGGGGSGELFF. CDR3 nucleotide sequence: TGCGCCAGCAGCCAACTACTGCGGTCGGGGGGTGGTGGAAGCGGGGAGCTGTTTTTT.

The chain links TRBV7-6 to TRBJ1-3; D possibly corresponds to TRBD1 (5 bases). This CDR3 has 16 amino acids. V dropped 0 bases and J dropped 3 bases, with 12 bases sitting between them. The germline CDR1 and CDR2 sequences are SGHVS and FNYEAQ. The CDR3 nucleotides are TGTGCCAGCAGCTTAGCGCTGGCAGGGAATGGAAACACCATATATTTT. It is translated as CASSLALAGNGNTIYF.

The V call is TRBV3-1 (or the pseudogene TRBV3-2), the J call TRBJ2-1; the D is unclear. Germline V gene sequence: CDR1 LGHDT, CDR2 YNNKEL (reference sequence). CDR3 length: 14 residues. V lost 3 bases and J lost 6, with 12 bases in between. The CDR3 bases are TGTGCCAGCAGCCAGCGTGGGCTGGTCAATGAGCAGTTCTTC. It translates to CASSQRGLVNEQFF.

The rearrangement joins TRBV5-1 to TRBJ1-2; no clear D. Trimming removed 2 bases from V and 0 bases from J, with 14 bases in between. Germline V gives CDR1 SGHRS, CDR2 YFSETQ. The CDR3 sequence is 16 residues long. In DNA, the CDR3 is TGCGCCAGCAGCTTACAACCCGGGATCACTAACTATGGCTACACCTTC. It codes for CASSLQPGITNYGYTF.